This T cell receptor beta chain appears in the sequencing data of a study of blood T cell repertoires in COVID-19. Study in general: Spain, Italy and the United States supplied samples that represented acute and convalescent COVID-19. Sources were T cells, B-cell-depleted T cells, or PBMCs; the material itself was cDNA or gDNA.

Original handling: Researchers report that nucleated cell counts were estimated from reference gene primer amplification. This table comes from immunoSEQ multiplex PCR, and its TCRdb copy is limited to in-frame clones, with some not included. The D gene and trimming were derived from the DNA, and the V and J assignments and clone size from that table. The sample records 250,000 or so clones, approximately 86% being singletons. The CDR3 is 15 amino acids. V was clipped by 4 bases and J by 0 bases, with 12 bases between them. Germline V gene data show CDR1 as SGHRS and CDR2 as YFSETQ. This sequence originates from a woman in her 70s with active or convalescent COVID-19. The chain combines TRBV5-1 with TRBJ2-3, with a tentative D call TRBD1 (7 bases). Sequencing was performed on peripheral blood. The CDR3 DNA reads as TGCGCCAGCAGCCAGGGGGGATCTAGCACAGATACGCAGTATTTT. Translating it yields CASSQGGSSTDTQYF. Full variable domain (missing parts from reference TRBV5-1 and TRBJ2-3): KAGVTQTPRYLIKTRGQQVTLSCSPISGHRSVSWYQQTPGQGLQFLFEYFSETQRNKGNFPGRFSGRQFSNSRSEMNVSTLELGDSALYLCASSQGGSSTDTQYFGPGTRLTVL.